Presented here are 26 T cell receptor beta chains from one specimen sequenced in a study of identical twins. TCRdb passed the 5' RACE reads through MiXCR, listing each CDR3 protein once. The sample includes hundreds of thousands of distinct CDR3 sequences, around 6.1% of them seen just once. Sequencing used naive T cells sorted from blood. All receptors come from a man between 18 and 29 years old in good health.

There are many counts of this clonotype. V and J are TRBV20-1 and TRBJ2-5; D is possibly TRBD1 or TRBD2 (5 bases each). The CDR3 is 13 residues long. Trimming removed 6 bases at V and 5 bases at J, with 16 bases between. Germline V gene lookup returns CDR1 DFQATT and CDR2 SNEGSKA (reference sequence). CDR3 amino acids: CSAYSRGRETQYF. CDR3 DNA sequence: TGCAGTGCGTACTCCCGGGGCCGGGAGACCCAGTACTTC.

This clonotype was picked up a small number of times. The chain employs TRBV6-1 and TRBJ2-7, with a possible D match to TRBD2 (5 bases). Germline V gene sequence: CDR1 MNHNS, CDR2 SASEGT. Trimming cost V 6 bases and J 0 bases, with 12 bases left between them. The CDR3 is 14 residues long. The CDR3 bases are TGTGCCAGCAGCCGAGCGGTTGGCTCCTACGAGCAGTACGTC. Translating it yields CASSRAVGSYEQYV.

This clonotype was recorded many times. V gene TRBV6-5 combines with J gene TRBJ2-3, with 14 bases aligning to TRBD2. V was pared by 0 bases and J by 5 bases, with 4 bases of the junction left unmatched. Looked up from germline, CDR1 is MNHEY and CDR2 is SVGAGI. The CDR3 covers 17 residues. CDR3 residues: CASSYSGLAGEGDTQYF. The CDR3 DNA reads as TGTGCCAGCAGTTACTCGGGACTAGCGGGAGAAGGAGATACGCAGTATTTT.

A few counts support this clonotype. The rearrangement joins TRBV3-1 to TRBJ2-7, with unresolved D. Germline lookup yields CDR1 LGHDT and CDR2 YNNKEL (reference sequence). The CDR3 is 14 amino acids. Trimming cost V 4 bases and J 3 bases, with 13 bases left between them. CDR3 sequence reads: CASSRAVNLYEQYF. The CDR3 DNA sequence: TGTGCCAGCAGCCGGGCCGTTAATCTCTACGAGCAGTACTTC.

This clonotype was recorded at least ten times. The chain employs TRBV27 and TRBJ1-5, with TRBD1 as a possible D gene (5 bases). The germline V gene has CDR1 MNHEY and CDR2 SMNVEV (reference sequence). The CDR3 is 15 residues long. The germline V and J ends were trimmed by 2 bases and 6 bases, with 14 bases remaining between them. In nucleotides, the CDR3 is TGTGCCAGCAGTTTAGGCAGTCCCCAGGGTCAGCCCCAGCATTTT. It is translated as CASSLGSPQGQPQHF.

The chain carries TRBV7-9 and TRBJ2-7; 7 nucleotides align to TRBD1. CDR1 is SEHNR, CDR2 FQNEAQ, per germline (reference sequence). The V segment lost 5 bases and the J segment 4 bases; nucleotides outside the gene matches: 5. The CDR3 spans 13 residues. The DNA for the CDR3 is TGTGCCAGCAGCGAACAGGGGATTTACGAGCAGTACGTC. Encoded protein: CASSEQGIYEQYV.

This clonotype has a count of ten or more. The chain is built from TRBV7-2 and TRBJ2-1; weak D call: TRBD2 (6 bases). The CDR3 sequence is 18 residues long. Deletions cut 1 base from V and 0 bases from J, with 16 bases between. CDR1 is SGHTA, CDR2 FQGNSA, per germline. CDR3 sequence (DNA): TGTGCCAGCAGCTTAGGGCTAGTAGGGGACTTCTCCTACAATGAGCAGTTCTTC. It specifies CASSLGLVGDFSYNEQFF.

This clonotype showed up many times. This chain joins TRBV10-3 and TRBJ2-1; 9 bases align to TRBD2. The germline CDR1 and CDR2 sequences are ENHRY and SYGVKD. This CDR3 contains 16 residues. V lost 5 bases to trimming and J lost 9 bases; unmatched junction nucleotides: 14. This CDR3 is CAISPTTSGIDGEQFF. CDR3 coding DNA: TGTGCCATCAGTCCAACGACTAGCGGTATTGATGGTGAGCAGTTCTTC.

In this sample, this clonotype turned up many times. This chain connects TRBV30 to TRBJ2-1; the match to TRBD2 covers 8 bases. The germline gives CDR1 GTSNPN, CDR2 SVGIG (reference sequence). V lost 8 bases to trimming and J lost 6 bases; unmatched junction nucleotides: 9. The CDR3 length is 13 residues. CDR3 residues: CAISGTLGNEQFF. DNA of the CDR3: TGTGCCATTAGCGGGACGCTGGGCAATGAGCAGTTCTTC.

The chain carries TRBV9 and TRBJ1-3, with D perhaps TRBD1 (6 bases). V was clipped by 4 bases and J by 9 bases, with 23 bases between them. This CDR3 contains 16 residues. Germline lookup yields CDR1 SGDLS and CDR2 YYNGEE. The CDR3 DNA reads TGTGCCAGCAGCCCACGACAGGCCCCTCTGGAAAGCACCATATATTTT. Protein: CASSPRQAPLESTIYF. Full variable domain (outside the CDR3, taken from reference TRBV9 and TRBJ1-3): DSGVTQTPKHLITATGQRVTLRCSPRSGDLSVYWYQQSLDQGLQFLIQYYNGEERAKGNILERFSAQQFPDLHSELNLSSLELGDSALYFCASSPRQAPLESTIYFGEGSWLTVV.

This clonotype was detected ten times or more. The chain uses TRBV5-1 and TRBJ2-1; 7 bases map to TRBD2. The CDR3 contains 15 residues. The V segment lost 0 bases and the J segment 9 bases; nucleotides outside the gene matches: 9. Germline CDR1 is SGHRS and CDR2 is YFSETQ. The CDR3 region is CASSLEAGVRGEQFF. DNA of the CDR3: TGCGCCAGCAGCTTGGAGGCGGGAGTTAGGGGTGAGCAGTTCTTC.

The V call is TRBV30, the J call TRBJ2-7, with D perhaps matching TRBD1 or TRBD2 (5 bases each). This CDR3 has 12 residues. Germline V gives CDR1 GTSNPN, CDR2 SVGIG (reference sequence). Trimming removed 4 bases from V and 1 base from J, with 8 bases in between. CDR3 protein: CAWTGRSYEQYF. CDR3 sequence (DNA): TGTGCCTGGACAGGGAGATCCTACGAGCAGTACTTC.

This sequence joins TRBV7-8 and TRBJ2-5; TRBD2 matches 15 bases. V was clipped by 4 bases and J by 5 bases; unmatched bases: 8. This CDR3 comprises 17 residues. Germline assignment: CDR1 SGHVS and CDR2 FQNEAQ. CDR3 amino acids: CASSYWTSGRAGETQYF. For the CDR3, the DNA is TGTGCCAGCAGCTATTGGACTAGCGGGAGGGCCGGGGAGACCCAGTACTTC. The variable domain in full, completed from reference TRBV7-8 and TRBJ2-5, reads GAGVSQSPRYKVAKRGQDVALRCDPISGHVSLFWYQQALGQGPEFLTYFQNEAQLDKSGLPSDRFFAERPEGSVSTLKIQRTQQEDSAVYLCASSYWTSGRAGETQYFGPGTRLLVL.

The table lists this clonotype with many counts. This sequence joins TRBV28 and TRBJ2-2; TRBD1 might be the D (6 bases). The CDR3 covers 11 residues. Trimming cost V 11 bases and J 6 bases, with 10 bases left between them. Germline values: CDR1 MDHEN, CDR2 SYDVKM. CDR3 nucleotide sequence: TGTGCCGGTAGGGGGTCCGGGGAGCTGTTTTTT. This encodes CAGRGSGELFF.

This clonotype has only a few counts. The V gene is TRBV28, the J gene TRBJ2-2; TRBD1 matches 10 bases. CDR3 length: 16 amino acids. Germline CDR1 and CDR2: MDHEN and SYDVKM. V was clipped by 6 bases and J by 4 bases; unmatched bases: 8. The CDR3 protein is CASSTRQGALTGELFF. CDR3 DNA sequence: TGTGCCAGCAGCACCAGACAGGGGGCGCTCACCGGGGAGCTGTTTTTT.

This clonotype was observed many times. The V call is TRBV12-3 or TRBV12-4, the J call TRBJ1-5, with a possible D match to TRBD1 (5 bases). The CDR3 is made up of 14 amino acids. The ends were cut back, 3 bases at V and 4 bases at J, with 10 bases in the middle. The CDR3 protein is CASSFGALNQPQHF. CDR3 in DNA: TGTGCCAGCAGTTTCGGGGCACTAAATCAGCCCCAGCATTTT.

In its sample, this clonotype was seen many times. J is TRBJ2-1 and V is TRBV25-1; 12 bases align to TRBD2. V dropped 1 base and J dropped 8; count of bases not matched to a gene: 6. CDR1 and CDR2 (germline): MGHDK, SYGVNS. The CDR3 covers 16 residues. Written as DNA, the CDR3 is TGTGCCAGCAGTGAATTTGGTCTAGCGGGAGGGGATGAGCAGTTCTTC. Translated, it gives CASSEFGLAGGDEQFF.

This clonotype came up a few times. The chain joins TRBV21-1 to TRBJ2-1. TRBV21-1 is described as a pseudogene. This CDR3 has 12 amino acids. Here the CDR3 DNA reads TGTGCCAGCAGCAAAATGAACAATGAGCAGTTCTTC. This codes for CASSKMNNEQFF.

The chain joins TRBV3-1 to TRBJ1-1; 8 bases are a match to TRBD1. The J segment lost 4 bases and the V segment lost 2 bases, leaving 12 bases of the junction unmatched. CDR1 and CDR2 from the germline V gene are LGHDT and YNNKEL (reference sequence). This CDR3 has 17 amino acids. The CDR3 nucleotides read TGTGCCAGCAGCCAAACCGGGACAGGTTTGTTTAGCACTGAAGCTTTCTTT. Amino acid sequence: CASSQTGTGLFSTEAFF.

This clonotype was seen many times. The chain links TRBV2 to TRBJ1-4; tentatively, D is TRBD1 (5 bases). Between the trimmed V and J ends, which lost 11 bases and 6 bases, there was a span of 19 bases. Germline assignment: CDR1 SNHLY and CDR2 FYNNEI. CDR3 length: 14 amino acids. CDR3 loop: CARELRQGDEKLFF. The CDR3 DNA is TGTGCCCGGGAGCTGAGGCAGGGTGATGAAAAACTGTTTTTT. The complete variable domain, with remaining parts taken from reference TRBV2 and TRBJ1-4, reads EPEVTQTPSHQVTQMGQEVILRCVPISNHLYFYWYRQILGQKVEFLVSFYNNEISEKSEIFDDQFSVERPDGSNFTLKIRSTKLEDSAMYFCARELRQGDEKLFFGSGTQLSVL.

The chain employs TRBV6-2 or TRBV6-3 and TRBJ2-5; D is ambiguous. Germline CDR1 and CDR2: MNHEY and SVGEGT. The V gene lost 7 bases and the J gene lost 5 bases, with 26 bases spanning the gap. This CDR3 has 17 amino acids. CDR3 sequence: CASIDPMGTHFGETQYF. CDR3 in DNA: TGTGCCAGCATCGACCCGATGGGCACTCATTTCGGGGAGACCCAGTACTTC.

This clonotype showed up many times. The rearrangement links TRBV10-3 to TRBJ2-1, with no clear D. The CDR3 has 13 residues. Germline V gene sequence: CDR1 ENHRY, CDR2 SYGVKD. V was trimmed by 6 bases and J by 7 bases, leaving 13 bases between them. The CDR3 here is CAIRNPPGNEQFF. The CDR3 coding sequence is TGTGCCATCAGGAACCCCCCCGGGAATGAGCAGTTCTTC.

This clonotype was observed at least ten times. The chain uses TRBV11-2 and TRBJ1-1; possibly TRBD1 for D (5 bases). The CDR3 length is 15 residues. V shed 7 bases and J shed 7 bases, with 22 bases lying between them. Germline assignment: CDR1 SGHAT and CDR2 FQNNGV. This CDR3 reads CASTFSQGLPNEAFF. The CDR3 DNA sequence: TGTGCCAGCACCTTTTCCCAGGGACTTCCAAATGAAGCTTTCTTT.

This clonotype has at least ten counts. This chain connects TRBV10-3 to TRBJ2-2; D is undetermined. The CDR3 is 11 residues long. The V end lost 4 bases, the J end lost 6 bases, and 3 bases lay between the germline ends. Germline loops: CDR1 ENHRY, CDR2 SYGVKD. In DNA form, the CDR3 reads TGTGCCATCAGTGGCTCCGGGGAGCTGTTTTTT. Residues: CAISGSGELFF.

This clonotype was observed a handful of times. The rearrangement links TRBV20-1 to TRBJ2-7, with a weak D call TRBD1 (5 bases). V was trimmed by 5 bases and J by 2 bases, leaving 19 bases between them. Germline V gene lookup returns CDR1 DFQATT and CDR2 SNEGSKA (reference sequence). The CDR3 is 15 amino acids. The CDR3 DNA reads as TGCAGTGCTCCGCCCCCCCTTGCAGGGACCTACGAGCAGTACGTC. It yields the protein CSAPPPLAGTYEQYV.

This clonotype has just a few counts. The CDR3 DNA follows: TGTGCCACCAGCGGACTAGCGGGAGGAGGTGGGGAGCTGTTTTTT. Amino acids: CATSGLAGGGGELFF. The chain joins TRBV24-1 to TRBJ2-2, with 14 bases that match TRBD2. CDR3 length equals 15 residues. Trimming at V came to 7 bases and at J to 8 bases, leaving 5 bases not matched to a gene. Per the germline V gene, CDR1 is KGHDR and CDR2 is SFDVKD.